The T cell receptor beta chain described here comes from a study of read filtering for tumor transcriptome and immune sequencing (dated by TCRdb to 2018 to 2020). Context from the whole study: The cohort had around 18 male and some 15 female patients with a mean age of roughly 66 years, ranging from about 47 to 90. After DNase treatment, whole-transcriptome libraries were prepared using the TruSeq RNA Access Library Prep Kit. Under revised international staging, about eight patients fell into R-ISS I, 15 to 20 into R-ISS II and over 5 into R-ISS III. The study compared TCR repertoires from targeted immune repertoire sequencing and bulk whole-transcriptome sequencing run on the same bone marrow samples. Per sample, about 4.05 to 10.27 million TCR-region mapped reads were obtained with IR-seq, compared with only roughly 85 to 1,300 with RNA-seq. One of the main goals was to work out a read-filtering strategy for immune repertoire data, in particular whether clonotypes backed by only a single read should be removed.

There are 12 amino acids in the CDR3, from cysteine to phenylalanine inclusive. Of the read, only the CDR3 DNA is kept; its 36 bases are in frame from base 1. The trim is 5 bases for V and 6 bases for J, with a gap of 11 bases between the germline ends. The germline V gene sets CDR1 to SNHLY and CDR2 to FYNNEI. This clonotype was picked up many times. Its cognate antigen has yet to be identified. Base qualities are not provided; no much larger clone lies one nucleotide away. General conclusions and limits of the study: Clonotypes were captured by IR-seq at much higher depth and more reliably than by RNA-seq, and smaller IR-seq throughput was sufficient for identification of most shared clonotypes. The sorted CD138-negative fraction was composed of a mixed bone marrow immune population rather than of purified T cells. In IR-seq, 80% to 85% of clonotypes but about 3.5% of total reads were represented by single-read clonotypes, whereas in RNA-seq, 74.6% of clonotypes and around 45% of reads were represented by single-read clonotypes. When single-read clonotypes were removed, the proportions of shared clonotypes in IR-seq and RNA-seq correlated more strongly.

Each patient had bone marrow sampled at the time of active disease. Bone marrow mononuclear cells were isolated by Ficoll-Hypaque density gradient centrifugation. Myeloma plasma cells were removed and CD138-negative cells were obtained by negative selection following labeling with CD138 magnetic microbeads on a MACS separator. Purity of the isolated cells was checked by flow cytometry on an Attune NxT using CD138 antibodies. Total RNA was extracted using TRIzol reagent and was quantified on a NanoDrop spectrophotometer. For each patient, paired RNA-seq and IR-seq were run on the CD138-negative bone marrow sample from that patient. TCR libraries were built from roughly 400 ng RNA with the Immunoverse kit, using molecular barcoded adaptors covering alpha/delta and beta/gamma chains. TCR library preparation was performed with the same RNA that was used for transcriptome sequencing. Sequencing of TCR libraries was carried out on an Illumina HiSeq 4000 with 2 x 150 cycles. Processing in the source paper ran as follows. Using MiXCR, which included quality filtering and error correction, TCR reads were aligned to human V, D, J and C references and then assembled into CDR3 clonotypes. The tcR package in R was used for analysis of clonotype counts and gene usage diversity. Raw mapping reads were checked after the RNA-seq reads had been mapped by STAR aligner version 2.5.3a onto the human GRCh37 genome. To test the effect of sequencing depth on detected clonotypes, IR-seq fastq files were randomly downsampled using Seqtk 1.3. TCRdb cleaned the public reads at Q25 with fastp, built clones with MiXCR and kept in-frame beta chains. Every CDR3 protein is listed once, alongside the most common genes and DNA of its rows. What appears here as the V and J calls and clone size reflects TCRdb's work, not the paper's. Recorded for this sample are 35,000 to 40,000 distinct CDR3 sequences; 12% to 15% of them occurred a single time. In total, the top ten clones hold roughly 18% of the sample.

The source is a donor at least 40 years old with multiple myeloma. Sequencing used a population of CD138-negative cells sorted from bone marrow. Explained via the paper, the cell subset or site label denotes: bone marrow mononuclear cells depleted of CD138+ plasma/myeloma cells by negative magnetic selection. The chain couples TRBV2 to TRBJ2-7; TRBD1 is a possible D gene, resting on 6 matching bases. The CDR3: CASSWTVPEQYF. The sequenced DNA is TGTGCCAGCAGTTGGACAGTCCCCGAGCAGTACTTC.